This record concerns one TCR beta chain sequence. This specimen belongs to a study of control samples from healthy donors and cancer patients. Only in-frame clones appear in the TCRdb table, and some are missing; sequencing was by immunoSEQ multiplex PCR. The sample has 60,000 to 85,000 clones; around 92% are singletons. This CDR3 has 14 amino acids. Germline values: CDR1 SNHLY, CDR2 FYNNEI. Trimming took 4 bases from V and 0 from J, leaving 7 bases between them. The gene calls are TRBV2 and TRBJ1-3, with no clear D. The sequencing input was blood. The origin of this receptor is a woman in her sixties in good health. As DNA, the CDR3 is TGTGCCAGCAGTGGACGGATCTCTGGAAACACCATATATTTT. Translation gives CASSGRISGNTIYF.